This T cell receptor (beta chain) came from a study of shared clonotypes between healthy human individuals (dated by TCRdb to the early 2020s). Context from the whole study: The cohort comprised two women and a few men aged 18 to 49 years. For each donor, three plates each were used for CD4 naive and CD4 memory, two plates were used for CD8 naive, and one plate was used for CD8 memory. To estimate repertoire size and how much clonotype sharing occurs between individuals, the study deeply sequenced the blood TCR repertoires of five healthy adults. Different laboratories and diverse techniques were used to prepare libraries and sequence TCR repertoires, to increase sequencing depth and limit assay-specific biases. Per donor, leukapheresis produced somewhere between about 0.9 and 9 billion PBMCs.

Donors were healthy HIV-negative adults with no recently reported acute infections or vaccinations. Every donor was a Caucasian adult residing in Nashville, Tennessee, USA. CD4+ T cells were enriched by magnetic negative selection; naive cells were then positively selected on CD45RA, and the negative fraction formed the memory subset. After blood collection by leukapheresis, PBMCs were isolated using Ficoll-Histopaque density gradient centrifugation and then cryopreserved in the vapor phase of liquid nitrogen. Analytical flow cytometry was used to check the purity and quantity of every magnetically sorted T cell population. Genomic DNA was isolated from each sorted fraction and quantified by UV absorbance on a Nanodrop 2000c. For CDR1 and CDR2, the germline V gene lists SGDLS and YYNGEE. The CDR3 goes from the cysteine to the phenylalanine over 17 residues. Just the 51-base CDR3 DNA is kept, in frame starting at base 1. V lost 2 bases and J lost 1 base, and the count of bases not matched to a germline gene is 8.

Using the deep immunoSEQ assay, multiplex PCR amplified TCR CDR3 regions from genomic DNA. Extracted genomic DNA from each cell subset was spread evenly across all wells of several immunoSEQ 96-well plates, with each plate serving as a replicate. For sorted subsets, about 210 ng of genomic DNA, equivalent to 30,000 or so T cell genomes, went into each replicate PCR. Purified libraries were measured with a Qubit 3.0 fluorometer, size-checked on a Bioanalyzer 2100, and measured again with the KAPA Library Quantification kit. Each immunoSEQ 96-well plate was sequenced on its own single-read 150-cycle Illumina NextSeq 550 flow cell. As for how the authors treated the data: Because the immunoSEQ output held only junctional sequences and lacked quality scores, the filtering could not match the filtering applied to full-length reads. Sequences were annotated with PyIR, a Python wrapper for IgBLAST v1.9, using IMGT germline references to assign V/J genes and CDR3. Reads with weak V/J assignments (E-value above 1e-6), missing CDR3, stop codons, out-of-frame junctions, or ambiguous translated residues were removed. V3J clonotypes were defined as sequences sharing an identical inferred V gene, J gene, and CDR3 amino acid sequence. To compute the percentage overlap between repertoires, the number of shared unique clonotypes was divided by the size of the smaller repertoire. Richness of each repertoire was evaluated using RTK rarefaction, the Chao1 estimator, and Recon v2.1 estimates of unobserved clonotypes. Generation probabilities were computed with OLGA for all TCRbeta clonotypes obtained by the gDNA method from a few donors. Drawn from immuneACCESS, this table holds only the in-frame rearrangements with V and J called that TCRdb kept. Clones are partly lost; checked studies trace under half to an unresolved V gene and leave the rest unexplained. The V and J calls and clone size were taken over from that table, and D and trimming were inferred from the DNA. This sample is represented by under 200,000 clones; approximately 92% of them were singletons. Approximately 0.07% of the sample is in the top ten clones.

This clone has only one observation. Which antigen it targets is not known. The sample holds no much larger clone one base away, and base qualities are not on file. What the authors observed across the whole study: Compared with non-shared clonotypes, the clonotypes found in all four sorted-subset donors had higher generation probabilities. Even with the large sequencing depth, rarefaction of the sorted-subset datasets indicated that sequencing was incomplete. Sharing across a handful of donors was observed for approximately 4.6% of naive CD4, 3.5% of naive CD8, 2% to 2.5% of memory CD4, and about 0.39% of memory CD8 clonotypes. Because the study included only a small number of donors, the genetic and exposure-history diversity represented was limited. Sampling was restricted to blood, and TCR repertoires in tissue are likely to differ from TCR repertoires in blood. Naive subsets generally had larger estimated clonotype richness than memory subsets. Pairwise subsampling led to the expectation that sequencing depth would affect the degree of clonotype sharing among donors.

The chain is made from TRBV9 and TRBJ1-2; TRBD1 lines up with 10 middle nucleotides. The sequencing input was naive CD4+ T cells sorted from blood. The cell subset or site label for this specimen denotes: CD45RA+ positively selected. This clonotype originated in a woman aged 25 to 45 in good health. The nucleotide sequence is TGTGCCAGCAGCGTGGGACAGGGGATAGGTAGTAACTATGGCTACACCTTC. Its protein reads: CASSVGQGIGSNYGYTF.